The rows below give T cell receptor beta chains drawn from one sample of a study of blood T cell repertoires in COVID-19. Using immunoSEQ multiplex PCR, the repertoire was profiled, and TCRdb retains in-frame clones only, with some absent. The sample lists some 290,000 clones; nearly 90% were seen once. Sequenced material: peripheral blood. The receptors were gathered from a woman aged 35 to 49 with COVID-19, enrolled during active disease. Each CDR3 is given with its conserved first and last residue. A D gene is named only where the DNA matches it firmly. Some rows have no size entry. The others give once, few or many, or a class for an expanded clone.

J gene: TRBJ2-3; D gene: TRBD1; CDR3 length: 16; clone size: .; V gene: TRBV10-3; CDR3 DNA: TGTGCCATCAGTGGGGGACAGGGGGGGACCACAGATACGCAGTATTTT; CDR3 protein: CAISGGQGGTTDTQYF
J gene: TRBJ2-3; D gene: .; CDR3 length: 13; clone size: .; V gene: TRBV5-1; CDR3 DNA: TGCGCCAGCAGCGCGGGACCTTTGGATACGCAGTATTTT; CDR3 protein: CASSAGPLDTQYF
J gene: TRBJ2-2; D gene: TRBD2; CDR3 length: 17; clone size: .; V gene: TRBV9; CDR3 DNA: TGTGCCAGCAGCGCAGCGCTTCGGGGACTACACCGGGGGGAGCTGTTTTTT; CDR3 protein: CASSAALRGLHRGELFF
J gene: TRBJ1-6; D gene: .; CDR3 length: 19; clone size: .; V gene: TRBV2; CDR3 DNA: TGTGCCAGCAATATCGGGCGGGGATTCGAAGACTCCTATAATTCACCCCTCCACTTT; CDR3 protein: CASNIGRGFEDSYNSPLHF
J gene: TRBJ1-4; D gene: .; CDR3 length: 16; clone size: .; V gene: TRBV18; CDR3 DNA: TGTGCCAGCTCATCGGTCGGGGGGGCGGCTAATGAAAAACTGTTTTTT; CDR3 protein: CASSSVGGAANEKLFF
J gene: TRBJ2-5; D gene: .; CDR3 length: 14; clone size: .; V gene: TRBV19; CDR3 DNA: TGTGCCAGTAGTATCATAGGACAGAGAGAGACCCAGTACTTC; CDR3 protein: CASSIIGQRETQYF
J gene: TRBJ2-7; D gene: TRBD2; CDR3 length: 18; clone size: once; V gene: TRBV9; CDR3 DNA: TGTGCCAGCAGCAGAGGACTAGCGGGCACCAAGTTAACCTACGAGCAGTACTTC; CDR3 protein: CASSRGLAGTKLTYEQYF
J gene: TRBJ2-2; D gene: .; CDR3 length: 11; clone size: .; V gene: TRBV7-9; CDR3 DNA: TGTGCCAGCAGCCCATCCGGGGAGCTGTTTTTT; CDR3 protein: CASSPSGELFF
J gene: TRBJ1-2; D gene: .; CDR3 length: 13; clone size: .; V gene: TRBV2; CDR3 DNA: TGTGCCAGCAGTGTAAAGGGGAACTATGGCTACACCTTC; CDR3 protein: CASSVKGNYGYTF
J gene: TRBJ1-6; D gene: .; CDR3 length: 18; clone size: .; V gene: TRBV7-9; CDR3 DNA: TGTGCCAGCAGCTCCGATCGAGAGGTTATTAGAAATAATTCACCCCTCCACTTT; CDR3 protein: CASSSDREVIRNNSPLHF
J gene: TRBJ2-5; D gene: TRBD2; CDR3 length: 19; clone size: .; V gene: TRBV5-1; CDR3 DNA: TGCGCCAGCAGCTTGGAGTGGGTGAGGGCTAGCGGGAGACAAGAGACCCAGTACTTC; CDR3 protein: CASSLEWVRASGRQETQYF
J gene: TRBJ1-2; D gene: .; CDR3 length: 16; clone size: .; V gene: TRBV7-2; CDR3 DNA: TGTGCCAGCAGCTTAGCGGGGGGACCTTCTAACTATGGCTACACCTTC; CDR3 protein: CASSLAGGPSNYGYTF
J gene: TRBJ1-5; D gene: .; CDR3 length: 17; clone size: .; V gene: TRBV6-1; CDR3 DNA: TGTGCCAGCAGTGTCCTGGGAGGGAAGGGCAGCAATCAGCCCCAGCATTTT; CDR3 protein: CASSVLGGKGSNQPQHF
J gene: TRBJ2-1; D gene: TRBD2; CDR3 length: 16; clone size: .; V gene: TRBV5-4; CDR3 DNA: TGTGCCAGCGTAACTAGCGGGGGGGCGGTGAACAATGAGCAGTTCTTC; CDR3 protein: CASVTSGGAVNNEQFF
J gene: TRBJ1-3; D gene: TRBD1; CDR3 length: 14; clone size: few; V gene: TRBV7-2; CDR3 DNA: TGTGCCAGCAGCTTGACAGGGTCTGGAAACACCATATATTTT; CDR3 protein: CASSLTGSGNTIYF
J gene: TRBJ2-7; D gene: TRBD1; CDR3 length: 15; clone size: .; V gene: TRBV19; CDR3 DNA: TGTGCCAGTAGTACACGGACAGGCGTTTTTGACGAGCAGTACTTC; CDR3 protein: CASSTRTGVFDEQYF
J gene: TRBJ2-4; D gene: .; CDR3 length: 16; clone size: .; V gene: TRBV28; CDR3 DNA: TGTGCCAGCAGTTTCTTGGGCGGGGTGTCTAAAAACATTCAGTACTTC; CDR3 protein: CASSFLGGVSKNIQYF
J gene: TRBJ1-1; D gene: TRBD1; CDR3 length: 18; clone size: .; V gene: TRBV7-6; CDR3 DNA: TGTGCCAGCAGCTTAGCGGGCGGGACAGGAGCCATGAACACTGAAGCTTTCTTT; CDR3 protein: CASSLAGGTGAMNTEAFF
J gene: TRBJ2-3; D gene: .; CDR3 length: 15; clone size: .; V gene: TRBV7-2; CDR3 DNA: TGTGCCAGCAGCTTAGGATGGAGTGAAGCAGATACGCAGTATTTT; CDR3 protein: CASSLGWSEADTQYF
J gene: TRBJ2-4; D gene: TRBD2; CDR3 length: 14; clone size: .; V gene: TRBV5-1; CDR3 DNA: TGCGCCAGCAGCCCGCGCGGGGGGCAAAACATTCAGTACTTC; CDR3 protein: CASSPRGGQNIQYF
J gene: TRBJ1-4; D gene: .; CDR3 length: 19; clone size: .; V gene: TRBV28; CDR3 DNA: TGTGCCAGCACCACTCAAGGGGGGGGCCCGGAGGGTTTCAATGAAAAACTGTTTTTT; CDR3 protein: CASTTQGGGPEGFNEKLFF
J gene: TRBJ1-5; D gene: .; CDR3 length: 19; clone size: .; V gene: TRBV6-2/TRBV6-3; CDR3 DNA: TGTGCCAGCAGCTATCGACTGCCAGGGGAGTGGGGGAGCAATCAGCCCCAGCATTTT; CDR3 protein: CASSYRLPGEWGSNQPQHF
J gene: TRBJ2-7; D gene: TRBD2; CDR3 length: 16; clone size: .; V gene: TRBV27; CDR3 DNA: TGTGCCAGCAGTGTGAGTAGCGGGGGGTATACCTACGAGCAGTACTTC; CDR3 protein: CASSVSSGGYTYEQYF
J gene: TRBJ2-3; D gene: TRBD1; CDR3 length: 15; clone size: .; V gene: TRBV4-3; CDR3 DNA: TGCGCCAGCAGCCAAGATCAGGGGGTAGCAGATACGCAGTATTTT; CDR3 protein: CASSQDQGVADTQYF
J gene: TRBJ1-1; D gene: .; CDR3 length: 11; clone size: .; V gene: TRBV27; CDR3 DNA: TGTGCCAGCAGTTTTTCGACTGAAGTTTTCTTT; CDR3 protein: CASSFSTEVFF
J gene: TRBJ2-4; D gene: .; CDR3 length: 11; clone size: .; V gene: TRBV3-1/TRBV3-2; CDR3 DNA: TGTGCCAGCAGCCAAGGACTAGAACAGTACTTC; CDR3 protein: CASSQGLEQYF
J gene: TRBJ1-2; D gene: TRBD1; CDR3 length: 19; clone size: .; V gene: TRBV5-1; CDR3 DNA: TGCGCCAGCAGCCGAACCACTCCGGGACAGGGCGTTTCAGGGGCTGGCTACACCTTC; CDR3 protein: CASSRTTPGQGVSGAGYTF
J gene: TRBJ1-5; D gene: .; CDR3 length: 13; clone size: .; V gene: TRBV6-6; CDR3 DNA: TGTGCCAGCAGTTACTACCGGGATCAGCCCCAGCATTTT; CDR3 protein: CASSYYRDQPQHF
J gene: TRBJ2-1; D gene: .; CDR3 length: 15; clone size: .; V gene: TRBV19; CDR3 DNA: TGTGCCAGTAGTATGAGTGGGGGCTATAGGAATGAGCAGTTCTTC; CDR3 protein: CASSMSGGYRNEQFF
J gene: TRBJ2-1; D gene: .; CDR3 length: 15; clone size: .; V gene: TRBV13; CDR3 DNA: TGTGCCAGCAGCTTGAAAGCCCTTGTCTCAGGGGAGCAGTTCTTC; CDR3 protein: CASSLKALVSGEQFF
J gene: TRBJ1-1; D gene: .; CDR3 length: 13; clone size: few; V gene: TRBV7-3; CDR3 DNA: TGTGCCAGCAGGGACCAGGGGAACACTGAAGCTTTCTTT; CDR3 protein: CASRDQGNTEAFF
J gene: TRBJ2-1; D gene: .; CDR3 length: 12; clone size: once; V gene: TRBV3-1/TRBV3-2; CDR3 DNA: TGTGCCAGCAGCCAAGTAGCTGGTGAGCAGTTCTTC; CDR3 protein: CASSQVAGEQFF
J gene: TRBJ1-1; D gene: .; CDR3 length: 18; clone size: once; V gene: TRBV27; CDR3 DNA: TGTGCCAGCAGTTCTGATGCGCGGGGCCATAAATCCGACACTGAAGCTTTCTTT; CDR3 protein: CASSSDARGHKSDTEAFF
J gene: TRBJ1-6; D gene: TRBD1; CDR3 length: 12; clone size: .; V gene: TRBV6-5; CDR3 DNA: TGTGCCAGCAATTATTACAGGGGTCCCCTCCACTTT; CDR3 protein: CASNYYRGPLHF
J gene: TRBJ2-3; D gene: .; CDR3 length: 15; clone size: .; V gene: TRBV5-1; CDR3 DNA: TGCGCCAGCAGCTTGGAGGCTAGCCAGGCAGATACGCAGTATTTT; CDR3 protein: CASSLEASQADTQYF
J gene: TRBJ2-5; D gene: .; CDR3 length: 15; clone size: .; V gene: TRBV28; CDR3 DNA: TGTGCCAGCAGCTACGCCGGGACTGCTCAAGAGACCCAGTACTTC; CDR3 protein: CASSYAGTAQETQYF
J gene: TRBJ1-2; D gene: TRBD1; CDR3 length: 13; clone size: .; V gene: TRBV7-9; CDR3 DNA: TGTGCCAGCAGCTTACGGACAGGGTTTGGCTACACCTTC; CDR3 protein: CASSLRTGFGYTF
J gene: TRBJ1-2; D gene: TRBD1; CDR3 length: 14; clone size: .; V gene: TRBV30; CDR3 DNA: TGTGCCTGGAGTGTACTTAACAGGGGGCCTGGCTACACCTTC; CDR3 protein: CAWSVLNRGPGYTF
J gene: TRBJ1-6; D gene: TRBD1; CDR3 length: 17; clone size: .; V gene: TRBV7-2; CDR3 DNA: TGTGCCAGCAGCTTAGCGACCGCAGGGGGTATGGGTTCACCCCTCCACTTT; CDR3 protein: CASSLATAGGMGSPLHF
J gene: TRBJ2-1; D gene: TRBD2; CDR3 length: 14; clone size: .; V gene: TRBV29-1; CDR3 DNA: TGCAGCACCCGGACTAGCGGGGGGTTAGATGAGCAGTTCTTC; CDR3 protein: CSTRTSGGLDEQFF
J gene: TRBJ2-2; D gene: .; CDR3 length: 14; clone size: few; V gene: TRBV7-3; CDR3 DNA: TGTGCCAGCAGATCCGGGACTTGGGCTGGGGAGCTGTTTTTT; CDR3 protein: CASRSGTWAGELFF
J gene: TRBJ1-1; D gene: .; CDR3 length: 14; clone size: once; V gene: TRBV7-9; CDR3 DNA: TGTGCCAGCAGCTTAGCATCATCGAACACTGAAGCTTTCTTT; CDR3 protein: CASSLASSNTEAFF
J gene: TRBJ1-2; D gene: .; CDR3 length: 13; clone size: .; V gene: TRBV19; CDR3 DNA: TGTGCCACCCAAGAACAGGGTAACTATGGCTACACCTTC; CDR3 protein: CATQEQGNYGYTF
J gene: TRBJ2-3; D gene: TRBD1; CDR3 length: 17; clone size: .; V gene: TRBV7-9; CDR3 DNA: TGTGCCAGCAGCTTATTAAAGGGACAGGGTCCCGCAGATACGCAGTATTTT; CDR3 protein: CASSLLKGQGPADTQYF
J gene: TRBJ1-4; D gene: .; CDR3 length: 16; clone size: .; V gene: TRBV4-2; CDR3 DNA: TGTGCCAGCAGCCCCCCGTTCCGACAGGCTAATGAAAAACTGTTTTTT; CDR3 protein: CASSPPFRQANEKLFF
J gene: TRBJ1-3; D gene: TRBD1; CDR3 length: 17; clone size: .; V gene: TRBV3-1/TRBV3-2; CDR3 DNA: TGTGCCAGCAGCCTTCAGACAGGGCTTAATCCTGGAAACACCGTATATTTT; CDR3 protein: CASSLQTGLNPGNTVYF
J gene: TRBJ1-2; D gene: .; CDR3 length: 15; clone size: .; V gene: TRBV9; CDR3 DNA: TGTGCCAGCAGCGTAGGGTTGTCTGGGAGCTATGGCTACACCTTC; CDR3 protein: CASSVGLSGSYGYTF
J gene: TRBJ2-7; D gene: TRBD1; CDR3 length: 15; clone size: .; V gene: TRBV28; CDR3 DNA: TGTGCCAGCAGTATATCCGGGACAGGGGGGGACGAGCAGTACTTC; CDR3 protein: CASSISGTGGDEQYF
J gene: TRBJ1-1; D gene: TRBD1; CDR3 length: 13; clone size: few; V gene: TRBV6-1; CDR3 DNA: TGTGCCAGCAGTGAAGCGACAGGGTCGAAAGCTTTCTTT; CDR3 protein: CASSEATGSKAFF
J gene: TRBJ1-5; D gene: TRBD1; CDR3 length: 18; clone size: few; V gene: TRBV4-3; CDR3 DNA: TGCGCCAGCAGCCAAGGGCCTTCGACAGGGAGTAGCAATCAGCCCCAGCATTTT; CDR3 protein: CASSQGPSTGSSNQPQHF
J gene: TRBJ1-1; D gene: TRBD1; CDR3 length: 16; clone size: .; V gene: TRBV6-5; CDR3 DNA: TGTGCCAGCAGTTACACTAAGGGGGCACTGGGTACTGAAGCTTTCTTT; CDR3 protein: CASSYTKGALGTEAFF
J gene: TRBJ1-3; D gene: .; CDR3 length: 10; clone size: .; V gene: TRBV28; CDR3 DNA: TGTGCCAGCATGTCCAGCACCATATATTTT; CDR3 protein: CASMSSTIYF